This T cell receptor beta chain was recovered during a study of blood T cell repertoires in COVID-19 (dated by TCRdb to about 2020). About the study as a whole: Collaborator samples came from the United States, Italy and Spain and covered acute and convalescent phases of COVID-19. The prospective study material was composed of cDNA or gDNA derived from T cells, B-cell-depleted T cells, or PBMCs. The dataset comprised deeply sampled blood TCRbeta repertoires from subjects exposed to, actively infected with, or recovered from COVID-19. Sample metadata almost always included a de-identified subject ID, COVID-19 status, age in years and sex. The samples were drawn from the first 160 participants of the ongoing ImmuneRACE study and from 1,254 subjects provided by 6 global collaborators. Where HLA class I and class II types were available, the types were taken from metadata supplied by the sample provider, not from assay-based typing. The repertoires were released in a freely available public database intended as a resource for research on the immune response to SARS-CoV-2.

Of note for this clone: Its antigen is not yet known. The sample holds no much larger clone one base away, and base qualities are not on file.

The collaborating institutions used their own protocols to collect whole blood in K2EDTA tubes. Collaborator samples were shipped for TCRbeta analysis as frozen whole blood, isolated PBMCs, or DNA extracted from either sample type. According to the germline V gene, CDR1 reads SNHLY and CDR2 reads FYNNEI. The V and J ends are trimmed by 3 bases and 5 bases, leaving 9 bases between them. The CDR3 goes from the cysteine to the phenylalanine over 13 residues. CDR3 DNA only is kept here, 39 bases in frame from base 1. What the work shows at the level of the full study, not this receptor alone: The amount of clinical and demographic metadata varied by source and participant and was provided uncurated.

TCRbeta CDR3 regions were amplified from genomic DNA using the immunoSEQ Assay, a bias-controlled multiplex PCR. In the paper's pipeline: The number of nucleated cells in each sample was estimated by amplification of reference gene primers within the assay. Sequence reads were collapsed and filtered to measure the absolute abundance of every unique TCRbeta CDR3 rearrangement. For each sample, productive Simpson clonality was calculated as the square root of Simpson's diversity index across productive rearrangements. TCRdb took over this immuneACCESS table, retaining in-frame rearrangements with V and J assigned. Such tables are incomplete; in checked studies, under half of the missing clones stem from an unresolved V gene, and the remainder is unexplained. That table furnishes V, J and clone size, whereas the DNA furnished D and trimming. For this sample the table gives 85,000 to 130,000 clones, of which 87% were detected only once. Of the sample, 15% falls within the top ten clones.

The TCR comes from a man between 50 and 59 years old with acute or convalescent COVID-19. Material: peripheral blood. Recombination connected TRBV2 to TRBJ2-3; TRBD2 is perhaps the D gene, given 6 matching bases. The CDR3 here reads CASSEGLRDTQYF. The DNA reads TGTGCCAGCAGTGAGGGACTTAGAGATACGCAGTATTTT.